A selection of T cell receptor beta chains follows, all from one sample in a study of OX40 agonist ivuxolimab in advanced cancers. Here immunoSEQ multiplex PCR was the method, and the copy in TCRdb shows in-frame clones only, minus some. The sample yields more than 65,000 clones, 85% to 90% seen once. This sample comprised CD4+ or CD8+ T cells sorted from blood, obtained in a trial of the OX40 agonist ivuxolimab. These receptors originate from an adult with an advanced solid tumor such as melanoma, head and neck, liver or kidney cancer. The CDR3 runs from the conserved cysteine through the conserved F or W. Each record gives: J gene, D gene, V gene, clone size, CDR3 protein. D genes are given only for firm matches. Only part of the rows carry a size: once, few, many, or a class if the clone is expanded.

>TRBJ2-2|TRBD2|TRBV5-6|-
CASSLPGLAGVTGELFF
>TRBJ2-5|-|TRBV19|-
CASSIDFGGPQETQYF
>TRBJ2-7|-|TRBV5-6|-
CASSFEIAEQYF
>TRBJ2-3|-|TRBV11-3|once
CASSLSLSTDTQYF
>TRBJ1-2|-|TRBV19|-
CASSIALRGYTF
>TRBJ2-1|TRBD1|TRBV5-1|-
CASSLGTGVHNEQFF
>TRBJ2-4|-|TRBV1|once
CTSPTGRGENIQYF
>TRBJ2-3|TRBD1|TRBV6-1|-
CATRQGFTDTQYF
>TRBJ2-5|-|TRBV18|-
CASSPLAAEETQYF
>TRBJ2-2|-|TRBV4-3|once
CASSQVSGELFF
>TRBJ2-3|TRBD2|TRBV19|-
CASSGSGSGDTQYF
>TRBJ1-4|-|TRBV12-5|-
CASGLRESIEKLFF
>TRBJ1-5|-|TRBV7-2|-
CASSLTPTQYSNQPQHF
>TRBJ2-1|-|TRBV27|once
CASSPRVRGTGAIF
>TRBJ2-3|-|TRBV5-5|once
CASSRDGQNTQYF
>TRBJ2-1|TRBD2|TRBV27|-
CASSRNLAGGPNEQFF
>-|TRBD1|TRBV28|-
CASSNPGQPNEQYF
>TRBJ1-5|TRBD1|TRBV19|-
CASRIQGNSNQPQHF
>TRBJ2-5|-|TRBV29-1|-
CSAARGETQYF
>TRBJ2-6|-|TRBV7-6|-
CASSPRTVSTGANVLTF
>TRBJ2-7|-|TRBV30|-
CAWSSPSEQYF
>TRBJ2-1|-|TRBV7-9|-
CASSLVGLALNNEQFF
>TRBJ1-4|-|TRBV19|-
CASRTATNEKLFF
>TRBJ2-3|-|TRBV20-1|-
CSARVGIGQYF
>TRBJ2-2|TRBD1|TRBV7-9|-
CASSPGTGDVGELFF
>TRBJ2-3|-|TRBV4-3|once
CASSQEGGNAVDTQYF
>TRBJ1-6|TRBD1|TRBV2|-
CASRQGYNSPLHF
>TRBJ1-5|TRBD1|TRBV18|-
CASSSGDSSNQPQHF
>TRBJ2-7|TRBD2|TRBV6-6|-
CASKGASGAYEQYF
>TRBJ1-2|-|TRBV6-5|-
CASRVGGIGGYTF
>TRBJ2-7|TRBD1|TRBV6-1|once
CASSTGQGELYEQYF
>TRBJ2-7|TRBD2|TRBV19|-
CATLPGGEQYF
>TRBJ1-4|-|TRBV20-1|-
CSARDSGKLFF
>TRBJ2-7|-|TRBV27|-
CASSFSPLRGAYYEQYF
>TRBJ2-2|-|TRBV28|-
CASSLRHGELFF
>TRBJ2-3|TRBD1|TRBV5-4|-
CASSLTGVGTDTQYF
>TRBJ1-5|TRBD1|TRBV5-6|-
CASSFKPGQGSVQPQHF
>TRBJ1-5|-|TRBV28|-
CASRGFQPQHF
>TRBJ1-1|-|TRBV7-9|once
CASSLAGANTEAFF
>TRBJ2-7|-|TRBV5-8|-
CASSLVAKQYF
>TRBJ1-2|-|TRBV2|-
CASSPGPNYGYTF